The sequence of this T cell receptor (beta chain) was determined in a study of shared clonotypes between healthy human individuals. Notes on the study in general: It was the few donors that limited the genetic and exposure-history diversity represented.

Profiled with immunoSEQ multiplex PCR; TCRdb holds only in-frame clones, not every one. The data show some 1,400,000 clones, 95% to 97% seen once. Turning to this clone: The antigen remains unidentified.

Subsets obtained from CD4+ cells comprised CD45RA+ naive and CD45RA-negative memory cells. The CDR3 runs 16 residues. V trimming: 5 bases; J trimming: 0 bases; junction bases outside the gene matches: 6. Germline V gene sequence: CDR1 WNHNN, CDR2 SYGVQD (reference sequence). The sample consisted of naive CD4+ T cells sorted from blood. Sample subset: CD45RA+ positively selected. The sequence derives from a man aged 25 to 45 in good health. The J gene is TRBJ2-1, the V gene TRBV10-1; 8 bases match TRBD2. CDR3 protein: CASSSFSGSSYNEQFF. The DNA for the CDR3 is TGCGCCAGCAGTTCCTTCAGCGGGAGCTCCTACAATGAGCAGTTCTTC.